This TCR beta chain came from a study of T cells in Graves' hyperthyroidism and ophthalmopathy. TCR beta CDR3 sequences were amplified from RNA transcripts. A first-round RT-PCR of the TCR CDR3 used the HTBI primer set. MiXCR was run by TCRdb on the multiplex PCR reads, yielding one entry per CDR3 protein. The sample lists about 180,000 distinct CDR3 sequences; 17% were seen once. Trimming took off 6 bases at V and 6 bases at J, with 11 bases between the two ends. This CDR3 has 12 residues. Germline CDR1 reads MDHEN; CDR2 reads SYDVKM. There are many counts of this clonotype. The chain has TRBV28 and TRBJ1-1, with no clear D. This sequence was found in a woman between 50 and 59 years old with Graves' hyperthyroidism. Sequenced sample: blood. CDR3 sequence reads: CASSADLSEAFF. CDR3 DNA sequence: TGTGCCAGCAGCGCGGACTTATCTGAAGCTTTCTTT.